This T cell receptor beta chain was sequenced in a study of blood T cell repertoires in COVID-19. Study at large: Some COVID-19 samples were acute and others convalescent; all came from the United States, Italy and Spain.

CDR1 is LGHDT and CDR2 is YNNKEL in the germline V gene (reference sequence). Germline trimming cut 0 bases from V and 8 bases from J; bases unmatched to any gene: 12. The length of the CDR3 is 18 residues. This clone was detected only once. In the original processing: Estimation of nucleated cell counts relied on the amplification of reference gene primers. Sequenced by immunoSEQ multiplex PCR; TCRdb stores in-frame clones only, minus some. V and J calls and clone size are those listed in that table; D and trimming were worked out from the DNA. The sample holds some 20,000 clones, under 95% seen once.

V usage is TRBV3-1 (or the pseudogene TRBV3-2) and J usage is TRBJ2-1, with 11 nucleotides matching TRBD2. Specimen: peripheral blood. The sequence was collected from a human donor in a cohort sampled during active COVID-19. This chain's CDR3 is CASSQDLSVAGGLDEQFF. CDR3 DNA sequence: TGTGCCAGCAGCCAAGATCTGAGCGTAGCGGGGGGGCTTGATGAGCAGTTCTTC.